This T cell receptor (beta chain) was sequenced for a study of naive and memory T cell subsets. Both TRBC1 and TRBC2 were covered by a beta constant-region primer of two equimolar oligonucleotides. Ligated cDNA was amplified by four rounds of PCR with nested alpha and beta constant-region primers and SP2. In TCRdb, the UMI-ligation and nested PCR reads were re-called with MiXCR into one record per CDR3 protein. Of about 82,000 distinct CDR3 sequences listed, about 10% are singletons. This CDR3 spans 18 amino acids. Germline CDR1 reads DFQATT; CDR2 reads SNEGSKA (reference sequence). Trimming shortened V by 0 bases and J by 4 bases, and 22 bases separated the two germline ends. This clonotype was counted at least ten times. Overnight CMV lysate stimulation of fresh PBMCs defined donor CMV status by CD4+ IFNgamma.

The clonotype originates from a human donor in good health. This chain joins TRBV20-1 and TRBJ1-5; D is unresolved. Sequencing was carried out using naive CD8+ T cells from blood. CDR3 coding DNA: TGCAGTGCTAGAGATAACCCTACCGATTCTAATGGGAATCAGCCCCAGCATTTT. This codes for CSARDNPTDSNGNQPQHF.